Below, 22 T cell receptor beta chains from the same sample are listed, as sequenced in a study of T cell responses to AZD1222 COVID-19 vaccine listed by TCRdb under 2021. In the paper's terms, the time point label means: baseline before first vaccination. The method behind the library was the immunoSEQ multiplex PCR assay. Held by TCRdb, this immuneACCESS table contains in-frame sequences only and omits some clones. Under half of the omission traces to an unresolved V gene where checked; the cause of the rest is unknown. The sample includes 110,000 to 150,000 clones, with about 93% observed a single time. Under 6.5% of the sample rests with the top ten. The starting material was peripheral blood, obtained on day 0 of AZD1222 vaccination. These receptors were taken from an adult in good health.

The chain links TRBV6-5 to TRBJ1-1; 7 nucleotides align to TRBD1. CDR3 length equals 13 residues. Trimming removed 6 bases from V and 4 bases from J; junction bases left unmatched: 5. The germline gives CDR1 MNHEY, CDR2 SVGAGI. The CDR3 DNA is TGTGCCAGCAGGTACACAGGGGCCACTGAAGCTTTCTTT. The encoded protein is CASRYTGATEAFF.

With respect to this clone: The same CDR3 is also encoded by other DNA sequences in this sample. The CDR3 DNA sequence: TGTGCCAGCAGCCTTAGTTACGAGCAGTACTTC. Protein product: CASSLSYEQYF. V usage is TRBV7-9 and J usage is TRBJ2-7; D ambiguous. Germline values: CDR1 SEHNR, CDR2 FQNEAQ (reference sequence). The CDR3 spans 11 residues. Trimming removed 5 bases at V and 4 bases at J, with 6 bases between.

This clone showed up just once. The CDR3 loop reads CASSFAGLAGVNEQFF. In DNA, the CDR3 is TGTGCCAGCAGCTTCGCCGGACTAGCGGGAGTGAATGAGCAGTTCTTC. The genes are TRBV7-3 and TRBJ2-1, with 13 bases aligning to TRBD2. The CDR3 sequence is 16 residues long. Germline CDR1 and CDR2: SGHTA and FQGTGA. Trimming took 3 bases from V and 7 from J; bases not matched to a gene: 6.

The rearrangement joins TRBV29-1 to TRBJ2-3; TRBD2 matches 13 bases. Looked up from germline, CDR1 is SQVTM and CDR2 is ANQGSEA. V lost 6 bases to trimming and J lost 5 bases; unmatched junction nucleotides: 2. The CDR3 is 13 amino acids. This chain's CDR3 is CSVRTSGRDTQYF. CDR3 DNA: TGCAGCGTACGGACTAGCGGGAGAGATACGCAGTATTTT.

The J gene is TRBJ2-5, the V gene TRBV5-6, with D possibly being TRBD1 (6 bases). Between the trimmed V and J ends, which lost 3 bases and 3 bases, there was a span of 18 bases. Germline CDR1 and CDR2: SGHDT and YYEEEE. The CDR3 length is 16 residues. CDR3: CASSSVLRTEEETQYF. The CDR3 nucleotides read TGTGCCAGCAGCTCCGTGCTAAGGACAGAGGAAGAGACCCAGTACTTC.

The chain combines TRBV21-1 with TRBJ2-5. TRBV21-1 is reported as a pseudogene. The CDR3 loop spans 18 amino acids. The CDR3 reads CASSKGKGRGSPPATQYF. The CDR3 DNA sequence: TGTGCCAGCAGCAAGGGTAAAGGGCGTGGTTCCCCACCCGCGACCCAGTACTTC.

This rearrangement joins TRBV5-1 to TRBJ2-7; TRBD1 matches 8 bases. Looked up from germline, CDR1 is SGHRS and CDR2 is YFSETQ. CDR3 length: 15 amino acids. Trimming took 0 bases from V and 1 from J; bases not matched to a gene: 3. CDR3 nucleotide sequence: TGCGCCAGCAGCTTGGGAGGACAGGGATCCTACGAGCAGTACTTC. This codes for CASSLGGQGSYEQYF.

The chain has TRBV4-1 and TRBJ1-6, with D hard to call. The germline gives CDR1 MGHRA, CDR2 YSYEKL. The CDR3 has 14 amino acids. Trimming removed 0 bases at V and 9 bases at J, with 9 bases between. The CDR3 region has the DNA TGCGCCAGCAGCCAAGAATTCGCGGGTTCACCCCTCCACTTT. Translated: CASSQEFAGSPLHF.

The chain uses TRBV27 and TRBJ2-7, with D unclear. In germline, CDR1 is MNHEY, CDR2 SMNVEV (reference sequence). V lost 6 bases to trimming and J lost 4 bases, with 19 bases between them. This CDR3 comprises 15 residues. CDR3 coding DNA: TGTGCCAGCAGAGGCCACAGTTTAGCAACGTACGAGCAGTACTTC. Translation gives CASRGHSLATYEQYF.

This chain links TRBV19 with TRBJ2-7, with a tentative D call TRBD2 (5 bases). The CDR3 consists of 11 residues. CDR1 and CDR2 (germline): LNHDA, SQIVND (reference sequence). V gave up 6 bases and J gave up 3 bases, with 6 bases separating them. CDR3 bases: TGTGCCAGTAGGGGAGTCTACGAGCAGTACTTC. Translating gives CASRGVYEQYF.

The gene calls are TRBV5-1 and TRBJ2-7; D is ambiguous. Trimming left V 1 base short and J 5 bases short, with 13 bases between. There are 14 residues in the CDR3. Germline V gene sequence: CDR1 SGHRS, CDR2 YFSETQ. The CDR3 region is CASSLMSLGHEQYF. The CDR3 DNA reads as TGCGCCAGCAGCTTGATGAGTCTAGGCCACGAGCAGTACTTC. Full variable domain (outside the CDR3, taken from reference TRBV5-1 and TRBJ2-7): KAGVTQTPRYLIKTRGQQVTLSCSPISGHRSVSWYQQTPGQGLQFLFEYFSETQRNKGNFPGRFSGRQFSNSRSEMNVSTLELGDSALYLCASSLMSLGHEQYFGPGTRLTVT.

This chain links TRBV30 with TRBJ2-1; 12 bases align to TRBD2. Germline CDR1 GTSNPN, CDR2 SVGIG (reference sequence). J gave up 2 bases and V 1 base, and 3 bases lay outside the gene matches. The CDR3 has 16 amino acids. CDR3 bases: TGTGCCTGGAGTGAGACTAGCGGGAGAACCTACAATGAGCAGTTCTTC. It translates to CAWSETSGRTYNEQFF.

The rearrangement joins TRBV5-4 to TRBJ2-1; 8 bases agree with TRBD1. V shed 4 bases and J 5 bases; nucleotides not matched to a gene: 11. This CDR3 is built from 16 residues. Germline V gene data show CDR1 as SGHNT and CDR2 as YYREEE (reference sequence). The CDR3, as DNA: TGTGCCAGCAGCCAACTTCGGACAGGGCGCCACAATGAGCAGTTCTTC. It codes for CASSQLRTGRHNEQFF.

The genes are TRBV28 and TRBJ2-3, with D hard to call. The CDR3 extends over 13 amino acids. V was shortened by 6 bases and J by 0 bases, with 7 bases between the two germline ends. In germline, CDR1 is MDHEN, CDR2 SYDVKM. The CDR3 is CASSSTSTDTQYF. The CDR3 DNA is TGTGCCAGCAGCTCGACTAGCACAGATACGCAGTATTTT. The variable domain in full, with the rest retrieved from reference TRBV28 and TRBJ2-3, is DVKVTQSSRYLVKRTGEKVFLECVQDMDHENMFWYRQDPGLGLRLIYFSYDVKMKEKGDIPEGYSVSREKKERFSLILESASTNQTSMYLCASSSTSTDTQYFGPGTRLTVL.

The chain carries TRBV5-1 and TRBJ1-1; a weak D match, TRBD1 (6 bases). This CDR3 has 14 amino acids. Germline lookup yields CDR1 SGHRS and CDR2 YFSETQ. Trimming removed 4 bases from V and 5 bases from J, with 15 bases in between. In nucleotides, the CDR3 is TGCGCCAGCAGCCAAGGGGGGGAATGGACTGAAGCTTTCTTT. Residues: CASSQGGEWTEAFF.

This clone was seen just once. The V and J genes are TRBV4-2 and TRBJ1-1, with a weak D call TRBD1 (5 bases). Deletions cut 1 base from V and 4 bases from J, with 13 bases between. The CDR3 is 15 residues long. Germline V gene sequence: CDR1 LGHNA, CDR2 YNFKEQ. The chain's CDR3 is CASSQATGTGTEAFF. CDR3 nucleotides: TGTGCCAGCAGCCAAGCAACGGGGACGGGCACTGAAGCTTTCTTT.

This chain joins TRBV7-6 and TRBJ1-1; tentative D call: TRBD1 (6 bases). V dropped 1 base and J dropped 3 bases, with 12 bases sitting between them. Germline CDR1 is SGHVS and CDR2 is FNYEAQ. The CDR3 loop spans 15 amino acids. CDR3 sequence: CASSLVGGQYTEAFF. CDR3 DNA: TGTGCCAGCAGCTTAGTCGGGGGGCAGTACACTGAAGCTTTCTTT.

This chain uses TRBV19 with TRBJ2-6, with 10 bases aligning to TRBD2. Trimming removed 5 bases from V and 4 bases from J; junction bases left unmatched: 14. There are 19 residues in the CDR3. The germline V gene encodes CDR1 LNHDA and CDR2 SQIVND (reference sequence). The CDR3 sequence is CASSLPGLASSKGANVLTF. The CDR3 DNA follows: TGTGCCAGTAGTTTACCGGGACTAGCGTCATCCAAAGGGGCCAACGTCCTGACTTTC.

The V gene is TRBV12-5, the J gene TRBJ2-1, with a possible D match to TRBD2 (6 bases). Trimming shortened V by 6 bases and J by 0 bases, and 12 bases separated the two germline ends. The CDR3 is 15 residues long. Looked up from germline, CDR1 is LGHNT and CDR2 is FRNRAP. This chain's CDR3 is CASGLGSISYNEQFF. The CDR3 bases are TGTGCTAGTGGCCTCGGGAGTATCTCCTACAATGAGCAGTTCTTC.

This chain uses TRBV3-1 (or the pseudogene TRBV3-2) with TRBJ1-1; D might be TRBD1 (6 bases). There are 13 residues in the CDR3. V lost 0 bases and J lost 10, with 12 bases in between. Germline assignment: CDR1 LGHDT and CDR2 YNNKEL (reference sequence). CDR3 nucleotide sequence: TGTGCCAGCAGCCAAGATCAAGAAGGGGGAGCTTTCTTT. This translates into CASSQDQEGGAFF.

This chain connects TRBV15 to TRBJ2-1, with TRBD2 identical over 12 bases. Germline V gene sequence: CDR1 LNHNV, CDR2 YYDKDF (reference sequence). The CDR3 runs to 16 residues. With 2 bases clipped from V and 4 bases from J, the junction kept 3 bases outside the gene matches. The CDR3 coding sequence is TGTGCCACCAGCAGAAAACTAGCGGGAGGATACAATGAGCAGTTCTTC. Its protein product is CATSRKLAGGYNEQFF. Variable domain in full (rest from reference TRBV15 and TRBJ2-1): DAMVIQNPRYQVTQFGKPVTLSCSQTLNHNVMYWYQQKSSQAPKLLFHYYDKDFNNEADTPDNFQSRRPNTSFCFLDIRSPGLGDTAMYLCATSRKLAGGYNEQFFGPGTRLTVL.

The rearrangement links TRBV21-1 to TRBJ2-1; the D call in the table, TRBD2, was not verified against the DNA. TRBV21-1 is classified as a pseudogene. The CDR3 has 12 residues. The CDR3 coding sequence is TGTGCCAGCAGCAAAGCGCGGGATGAGCAGTTCTTC. Translation gives CASSKARDEQFF.